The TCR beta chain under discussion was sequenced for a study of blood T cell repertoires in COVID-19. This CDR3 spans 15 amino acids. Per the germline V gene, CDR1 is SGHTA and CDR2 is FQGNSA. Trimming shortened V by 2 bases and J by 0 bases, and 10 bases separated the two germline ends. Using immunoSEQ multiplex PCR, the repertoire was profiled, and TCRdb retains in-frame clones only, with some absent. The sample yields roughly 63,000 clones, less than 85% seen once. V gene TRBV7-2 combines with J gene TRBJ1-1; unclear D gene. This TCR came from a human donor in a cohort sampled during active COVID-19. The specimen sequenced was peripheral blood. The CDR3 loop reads CASSLRSGLNTEAFF. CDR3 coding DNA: TGTGCCAGCAGCTTACGGTCAGGATTGAACACTGAAGCTTTCTTT.